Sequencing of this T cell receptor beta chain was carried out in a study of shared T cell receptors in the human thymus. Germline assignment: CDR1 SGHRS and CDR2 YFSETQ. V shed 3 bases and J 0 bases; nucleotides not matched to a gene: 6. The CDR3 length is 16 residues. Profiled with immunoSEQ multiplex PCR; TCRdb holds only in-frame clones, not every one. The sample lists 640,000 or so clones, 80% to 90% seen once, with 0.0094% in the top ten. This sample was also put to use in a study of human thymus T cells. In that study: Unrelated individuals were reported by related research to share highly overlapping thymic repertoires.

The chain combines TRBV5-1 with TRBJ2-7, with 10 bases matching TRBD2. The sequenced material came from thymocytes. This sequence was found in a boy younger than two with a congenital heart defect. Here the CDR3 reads CASSYTSGASSYEQYF. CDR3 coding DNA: TGCGCCAGCAGCTACACTAGCGGGGCGAGCTCCTACGAGCAGTACTTC.